This entry lists 30 T cell receptor beta chains sequenced from one sample in a study of T-cell memory formation after mild COVID-19. TCRdb processed the 5' RACE reads anew with MiXCR; each CDR3 protein has one entry. The sample lists about 260,000 distinct CDR3 sequences; over 15% were seen once. The source material was PBMCs or a T cell subset sorted from them (not recorded which). These receptors were obtained from a man aged 18 to 29 who had mild COVID-19 (a few samples of this study predate the infection). Cell type and time point are not known.

V and J are TRBV19 and TRBJ1-2, with D perhaps TRBD1 (5 bases). The germline V gene has CDR1 LNHDA and CDR2 SQIVND (reference sequence). The CDR3 has 15 amino acids. V was clipped by 6 bases and J by 5 bases, with 19 bases between them. CDR3 nucleotides: TGTGCCAGTAGCAGATCGCGGGGCAGTCAATATGGCTACACCTTC. Amino acid sequence: CASSRSRGSQYGYTF.

The V call is TRBV12-3 or TRBV12-4, the J call TRBJ1-1; 8 bases line up with TRBD1. With V trimmed by 5 bases and J by 4 bases, 6 bases remained unmatched. The CDR3 extends over 14 amino acids. In DNA, the CDR3 is TGTGCCAGCAGTACAATGACAGGGGCCACTGAAGCTTTCTTT. Encoded protein: CASSTMTGATEAFF.

This clonotype was counted a few times. The chain employs TRBV7-2 and TRBJ1-6; D gene uncertain. Trimming cost V 3 bases and J 0 bases, with 18 bases left between them. Germline CDR1 and CDR2: SGHTA and FQGNSA. The CDR3 totals 19 residues. CDR3 nucleotide sequence: TGTGCCAGCAGCTTTAACCCCTCTGGTCCAAGCTCCTATAATTCACCCCTCCACTTT. Its protein product is CASSFNPSGPSSYNSPLHF.

This clonotype appeared a few times. The chain links TRBV6-5 to TRBJ1-2; D possibly corresponds to TRBD1 (5 bases). The CDR3 consists of 13 residues. Trimming stripped 2 bases from V and 8 bases from J, with 12 bases between. Germline CDR1 reads MNHEY; CDR2 reads SVGAGI. In DNA form, the CDR3 reads TGTGCCAGCAGTTACCGTTCAGGGTTCGGCTACACCTTC. Residues: CASSYRSGFGYTF.

This clonotype came up a few times. CDR3: CASSQGPGNQPQHF. Here the CDR3 DNA reads TGTGCCAGCAGTCAGGGGCCAGGCAATCAGCCCCAGCATTTT. The gene calls are TRBV6-1 and TRBJ1-5, with D maybe TRBD1 (6 bases). This CDR3 contains 14 residues. V lost 5 bases to trimming and J lost 2 bases, with 10 bases between them. CDR1 and CDR2 (germline): MNHNS, SASEGT.

This clonotype was counted between two and nine times. As DNA, the CDR3 is TGTGTAGCGGTAGGGTCGAACACTGAAGCTTTCTTT. It specifies CVAVGSNTEAFF. The V call is TRBV28, the J call TRBJ1-1, with D hard to call. CDR1 is MDHEN and CDR2 is SYDVKM in the germline V gene. The CDR3 sequence is 12 residues long.

The chain uses TRBV29-1 and TRBJ1-1; D gene ambiguous. V dropped 4 bases and J dropped 4 bases, with 10 bases sitting between them. The CDR3 runs 12 residues. Looked up from germline, CDR1 is SQVTM and CDR2 is ANQGSEA. In DNA, the CDR3 is TGCAGCGTTGGGAATCTGGGCACTGAAGCTTTCTTT. Translated, it gives CSVGNLGTEAFF.

The rearrangement uses TRBV3-1 and TRBJ1-2; weak D call: TRBD1 (5 bases). Germline lookup yields CDR1 LGHDT and CDR2 YNNKEL (reference sequence). CDR3 length equals 15 residues. Deletions cut 5 bases from V and 4 bases from J, with 17 bases between. The CDR3 DNA follows: TGTGCCAGCAGCTACCGGGACCCCAGATTCTATGGCTACACCTTC. It specifies CASSYRDPRFYGYTF.

This chain joins TRBV9 and TRBJ1-2; D perhaps matches TRBD1 (5 bases). The CDR3 sequence is 15 residues long. Germline CDR1 SGDLS, CDR2 YYNGEE. Trimming stripped 3 bases from V and 4 bases from J, with 16 bases between. CDR3 coding DNA: TGTGCCAGCAGCGACACCGGAGTTAGGGGCTATGGCTACACCTTC. Translating gives CASSDTGVRGYGYTF. The full variable domain, in which reference TRBV9 and TRBJ1-2 provide the parts outside the CDR3, is DSGVTQTPKHLITATGQRVTLRCSPRSGDLSVYWYQQSLDQGLQFLIQYYNGEERAKGNILERFSAQQFPDLHSELNLSSLELGDSALYFCASSDTGVRGYGYTFGSGTRLTVV.

The rearrangement joins TRBV7-2 to TRBJ2-7; TRBD1 aligns across 7 bases. The CDR3 totals 14 residues. The ends lost 5 bases at V and 2 bases at J; junction bases unmatched: 6. Germline loops: CDR1 SGHTA, CDR2 FQGNSA. The CDR3 sequence is CASSQGVSPYEQYF. The DNA of the CDR3 is TGTGCCAGCAGCCAGGGGGTTTCCCCCTACGAGCAGTACTTC. The whole variable domain, filled in from reference TRBV7-2 and TRBJ2-7, reads GAGVSQSPSNKVTEKGKDVELRCDPISGHTALYWYRQSLGQGLEFLIYFQGNSAPDKSGLPSDRFSAERTGGSVSTLTIQRTQQEDSAVYLCASSQGVSPYEQYFGPGTRLTVT.

This clonotype occurred a few times. CDR3 residues: CASSQALGLAAFRDTQYF. For the CDR3, the DNA is TGTGCCAGCAGCCAAGCCCTCGGACTAGCGGCATTCCGGGATACGCAGTATTTT. The chain joins TRBV14 to TRBJ2-3, with 10 bases lining up with TRBD2. Germline assignment: CDR1 SGHDN and CDR2 FVKESK. This CDR3 has 18 residues. The V segment lost 1 base and the J segment 6 bases; nucleotides outside the gene matches: 13.

This clonotype was counted a few times. This rearrangement joins TRBV11-2 to TRBJ1-1, with D possibly TRBD1 on 5 matching bases. V lost 11 bases and J lost 7, with 20 bases in between. Germline CDR1 is SGHAT and CDR2 is FQNNGV. CDR3 length equals 13 residues. The CDR3 DNA reads as TGTGCCCCCCCCGGGGAGGGGAAGAATGAAGCTTTCTTT. Protein sequence: CAPPGEGKNEAFF.

The chain is built from TRBV9 and TRBJ2-2, with 7 bases lining up with TRBD2. The ends lost 0 bases at V and 8 bases at J; junction bases unmatched: 10. The CDR3 consists of 16 residues. Germline assignment: CDR1 SGDLS and CDR2 YYNGEE. For the CDR3, the DNA is TGTGCCAGCAGCGTAGCTACCGGGAGGAGGTCGGGGGAGCTGTTTTTT. This gives the protein CASSVATGRRSGELFF.

The V call is TRBV6-6, the J call TRBJ2-2; the D is unclear. V lost 6 bases and J lost 4, with 21 bases in between. The CDR3 is 17 amino acids. Germline V CDR1 and CDR2: MNHNY, SVGAGI (reference sequence). CDR3 bases: TGTGCCAGCAGCCTATCCTCGACGATGTTATCCACCGGGGAGCTGTTTTTT. Translated: CASSLSSTMLSTGELFF.

The V call is TRBV11-2, the J call TRBJ2-1, with 11 bases aligning to TRBD1. The J segment lost 4 bases and the V segment lost 7 bases, leaving 6 bases of the junction unmatched. This CDR3 contains 15 residues. Germline loops: CDR1 SGHAT, CDR2 FQNNGV. CDR3 in DNA: TGTGCCAGCATAGAAGGACAGGGGGCTTACAATGAGCAGTTCTTC. This encodes CASIEGQGAYNEQFF.

This clonotype occurred many times. The junction shows a germline mismatch at one end, possibly a read error. The rearrangement uses TRBV7-7 and TRBJ2-3; D might be TRBD1 or TRBD2, each matching 5 bases. The germline V gene encodes CDR1 SSHAT and CDR2 FNYEAQ (reference sequence). The length of the CDR3 is 15 residues. The CDR3 nucleotides read TGTGCTAGCAGCTTAGGGACCGCCCGCACAGATACGCAGTATTTT. Translation gives CASSLGTARTDTQYF.

The chain couples TRBV28 to TRBJ2-3, with a weak D call TRBD2 (6 bases). This CDR3 region has 16 residues. Germline loops: CDR1 MDHEN, CDR2 SYDVKM. Trimming took 5 bases from V and 3 from J, leaving 18 bases between them. The CDR3 sequence is CASSIGARGLTDTQYF. The CDR3 DNA follows: TGTGCCAGCAGTATCGGGGCACGGGGGTTGACAGATACGCAGTATTTT.

The sample holds many counts of this clonotype. CDR3 sequence (DNA): TGTGCCAGCAGGGTCAATACCGGGGATACGCAGTATTTT. Its translation: CASRVNTGDTQYF. V and J are TRBV7-2 and TRBJ2-3; no definite D call. V lost 6 bases to trimming and J lost 6 bases, with 13 bases between them. The length of the CDR3 is 13 residues. Germline CDR1 and CDR2: SGHTA and FQGNSA.

The chain joins TRBV20-1 to TRBJ2-1; 10 bases align to TRBD2. CDR1 and CDR2 from the germline V gene are DFQATT and SNEGSKA (reference sequence). CDR3 length: 14 residues. V was clipped by 5 bases and J by 10 bases; unmatched bases: 11. The CDR3 region is CSALSGGAGREQFF. The CDR3 DNA reads as TGCAGTGCTCTCAGCGGGGGGGCGGGTAGAGAGCAGTTCTTC.

This clonotype showed up just a few times. The rearrangement links TRBV20-1 to TRBJ1-1; D not certain. Deletions cut 6 bases from V and 1 base from J, with 9 bases between. CDR1 is DFQATT and CDR2 is SNEGSKA in the germline V gene (reference sequence). The CDR3 has 12 amino acids. In DNA form, the CDR3 reads TGCAGTGCAACCCGGGGGAACACTGAAGCTTTCTTT. Translated: CSATRGNTEAFF.

The gene calls are TRBV4-3 and TRBJ1-3; D is ambiguous. Trimming cost V 4 bases and J 4 bases, with 8 bases left between them. This CDR3 has 13 amino acids. Germline assignment: CDR1 LGHNA and CDR2 YSLEER. In DNA form, the CDR3 reads TGCGCCAGCAGCCCGCGGGAAGGAAACACCATATATTTT. Translating gives CASSPREGNTIYF.

The chain uses TRBV7-9 and TRBJ1-3; tentatively, D is TRBD1 (5 bases). Trimming cost V 4 bases and J 0 bases, with 10 bases left between them. Germline-derived CDR1 and CDR2 are SEHNR and FQNEAQ (reference sequence). The CDR3 has 15 residues. The CDR3 here is CASSSAGDSGNTIYF. The CDR3 nucleotides are TGTGCCAGCAGCTCCGCGGGGGACTCTGGAAACACCATATATTTT.

This clonotype has a handful of counts. The rearrangement links TRBV5-1 to TRBJ1-2, with no clear D. Germline V gene data show CDR1 as SGHRS and CDR2 as YFSETQ. V lost 4 bases to trimming and J lost 6 bases, with 13 bases between them. CDR3 length: 13 amino acids. The CDR3 spells CASSTPMGDGYTF. CDR3 coding DNA: TGCGCCAGCAGCACCCCTATGGGCGATGGCTACACCTTC.

Only a few counts were recorded for this clonotype. This chain joins TRBV5-6 and TRBJ1-1; D not certain. The CDR3 extends over 13 amino acids. The germline V and J ends were trimmed by 3 bases and 11 bases, with 17 bases remaining between them. CDR1 and CDR2 from the germline V gene are SGHDT and YYEEEE. CDR3 sequence: CASSSETPGRAFF. In DNA, the CDR3 is TGTGCCAGCAGCTCGGAGACACCCGGGAGGGCTTTCTTT.

This clonotype was observed a handful of times. The V call is TRBV24-1, the J call TRBJ2-4; TRBD1 matches at 9 bases. The CDR3 runs to 16 residues. V dropped 3 bases and J dropped 9; count of bases not matched to a gene: 11. The germline V gene has CDR1 KGHDR and CDR2 SFDVKD. The CDR3 loop is CATSDPPGQGIIIQYF. The CDR3 bases are TGTGCCACCAGTGATCCACCGGGACAGGGTATTATCATTCAGTACTTC.

This clonotype was counted at least ten times. The chain is built from TRBV7-2 and TRBJ2-7; perhaps D is TRBD1 or TRBD2 (5 bases each). V was trimmed by 4 bases and J by 6 bases, leaving 13 bases between them. Germline V lookup: CDR1 SGHTA, CDR2 FQGNSA. The CDR3 is 13 residues long. The CDR3 DNA follows: TGTGCCAGCAGCTCGAGGGGTCAGGGCGAGCAGTACTTC. This sequence encodes CASSSRGQGEQYF.

The V and J genes are TRBV10-3 and TRBJ2-4; D call uncertain. V gave up 3 bases and J gave up 0 bases, with 12 bases separating them. The V gene's germline CDR1 is ENHRY and CDR2 SYGVKD. The CDR3 totals 16 residues. The CDR3: CAISEGSVLAKNIQYF. The CDR3 DNA reads TGTGCCATCAGTGAAGGGTCAGTACTAGCCAAAAACATTCAGTACTTC.

This chain connects TRBV6-5 to TRBJ1-2; D gene unclear. The V gene's germline CDR1 is MNHEY and CDR2 SVGAGI. The V and J ends lost 0 bases and 2 bases respectively, with 13 bases between them. The CDR3 length is 16 residues. The CDR3 DNA follows: TGTGCCAGCAGTTACTCGATGACCCGGGTCAACTATGGCTACACCTTC. As protein: CASSYSMTRVNYGYTF.

This clonotype was recorded many times. This chain links TRBV6-5 with TRBJ1-1; D not certain. V gave up 2 bases and J gave up 3 bases, with 13 bases separating them. CDR1 and CDR2 from the germline V gene are MNHEY and SVGAGI. The CDR3 consists of 15 residues. The CDR3 region is CASSYGMVWDTEAFF. The CDR3 nucleotides read TGTGCCAGCAGTTACGGGATGGTATGGGACACTGAAGCTTTCTTT.

The chain couples TRBV5-1 to TRBJ1-5, with 10 positions matching TRBD1. V shed 5 bases, J shed 4 bases, and the junction held 6 bases outside the gene matches. Germline V gives CDR1 SGHRS, CDR2 YFSETQ. The CDR3 is made up of 15 amino acids. CDR3 bases: TGCGCCAGCAGTACCGGGACAGGGGCAAATCAGCCCCAGCATTTT. Translated, it gives CASSTGTGANQPQHF.